Shown below are 6 T cell receptor beta chains from a single sample sequenced in a study of graft-versus-host responses after intestinal transplantation. Using immunoSEQ multiplex PCR, the repertoire was profiled, and TCRdb retains in-frame clones only, with some absent. Of fewer than 120,000 clones in the sample, around 95% were seen once. Antigens of these TCRs are unknown. The source material was unstimulated CD8+ T cells sorted from spleen or lymph node cells, sampled before intestinal transplant. All receptors derive from a human donor who received an intestinal transplant.

V usage is TRBV28 and J usage is TRBJ2-1; D perhaps matches TRBD2 (6 bases). The CDR3 has 17 amino acids. Germline V lookup: CDR1 MDHEN, CDR2 SYDVKM. Trimming took 5 bases from V and 4 from J, leaving 21 bases between them. The CDR3 here is CASSLGLSRVGYNEQFF. CDR3 sequence (DNA): TGTGCCAGCAGTCTAGGACTATCCAGGGTCGGATACAATGAGCAGTTCTTC.

CDR3 nucleotides: TGTGCCAGTAGCCCGACTAGCCACACCGGGGAGCTGTTTTTT. It codes for CASSPTSHTGELFF. The chain links TRBV19 to TRBJ2-2, with 7 positions matching TRBD2. The J segment lost 3 bases and the V segment lost 6 bases, leaving 4 bases of the junction unmatched. This CDR3 region has 14 residues. Germline CDR1 reads LNHDA; CDR2 reads SQIVND (reference sequence).

The chain carries TRBV7-9 and TRBJ2-7; D gene ambiguous. From germline, CDR1 is SEHNR and CDR2 FQNEAQ (reference sequence). The ends were cut back, 0 bases at V and 2 bases at J, with 5 bases in the middle. The CDR3 spans 13 residues. The CDR3 DNA reads TGTGCCAGCAGCTTAGCGGGAACCTACGAGCAGTACTTC. Translation: CASSLAGTYEQYF.

The rearrangement joins TRBV30 to TRBJ2-2, with D hard to call. The V end lost 3 bases, the J end lost 1 base, and 6 bases lay between the germline ends. Germline CDR1 and CDR2: GTSNPN and SVGIG (reference sequence). The CDR3 has 13 residues. In nucleotides, the CDR3 is TGTGCCTGGAGGCTTGAGAACACCGGGGAGCTGTTTTTT. This sequence encodes CAWRLENTGELFF.

The chain is built from TRBV5-4 and TRBJ2-7; D might be TRBD2 (5 bases). The CDR3 has 13 residues. Trimming cost V 5 bases and J 2 bases, with 11 bases left between them. Per the germline V gene, CDR1 is SGHNT and CDR2 is YYREEE (reference sequence). DNA for the CDR3: TGTGCCAGCAGGGAGGCGGGCCCCTACGAGCAGTACTTC. Amino acids: CASREAGPYEQYF.

The J gene is TRBJ1-2, the V gene TRBV6-1; the D is unclear. The ends were cut back, 2 bases at V and 10 bases at J, with 17 bases in the middle. The CDR3 length is 14 residues. Germline CDR1 and CDR2: MNHNS and SASEGT. The CDR3 region has the DNA TGTGCCAGCAGTGAACCGGGCTTGGAGCCGGACTACACCTTC. Its protein is CASSEPGLEPDYTF.